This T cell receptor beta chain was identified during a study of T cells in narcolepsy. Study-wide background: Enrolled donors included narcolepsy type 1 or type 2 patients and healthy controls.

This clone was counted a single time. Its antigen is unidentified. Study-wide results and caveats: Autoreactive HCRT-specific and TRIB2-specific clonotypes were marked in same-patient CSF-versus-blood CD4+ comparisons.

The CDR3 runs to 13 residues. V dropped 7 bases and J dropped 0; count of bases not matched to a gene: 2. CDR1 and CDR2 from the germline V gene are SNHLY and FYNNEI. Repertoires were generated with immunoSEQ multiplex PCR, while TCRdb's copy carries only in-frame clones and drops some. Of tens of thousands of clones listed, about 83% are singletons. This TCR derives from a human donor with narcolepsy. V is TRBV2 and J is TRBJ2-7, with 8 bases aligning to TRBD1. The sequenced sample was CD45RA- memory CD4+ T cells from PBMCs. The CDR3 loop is CASIQGASYEQYF. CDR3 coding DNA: TGTGCCAGCATTCAGGGGGCCTCCTACGAGCAGTACTTC.